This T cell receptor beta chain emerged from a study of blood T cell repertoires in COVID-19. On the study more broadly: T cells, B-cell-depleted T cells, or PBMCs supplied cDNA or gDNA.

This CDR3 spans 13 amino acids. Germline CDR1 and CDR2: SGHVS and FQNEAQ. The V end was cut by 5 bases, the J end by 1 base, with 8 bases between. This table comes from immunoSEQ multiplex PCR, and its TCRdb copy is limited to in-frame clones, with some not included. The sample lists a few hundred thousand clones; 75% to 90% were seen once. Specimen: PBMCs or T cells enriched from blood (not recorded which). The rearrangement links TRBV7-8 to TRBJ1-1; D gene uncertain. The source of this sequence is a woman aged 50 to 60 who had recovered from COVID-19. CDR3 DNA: TGTGCCAGCAGCCTCCTTAGGAACACTGAAGCTTTCTTT. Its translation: CASSLLRNTEAFF.